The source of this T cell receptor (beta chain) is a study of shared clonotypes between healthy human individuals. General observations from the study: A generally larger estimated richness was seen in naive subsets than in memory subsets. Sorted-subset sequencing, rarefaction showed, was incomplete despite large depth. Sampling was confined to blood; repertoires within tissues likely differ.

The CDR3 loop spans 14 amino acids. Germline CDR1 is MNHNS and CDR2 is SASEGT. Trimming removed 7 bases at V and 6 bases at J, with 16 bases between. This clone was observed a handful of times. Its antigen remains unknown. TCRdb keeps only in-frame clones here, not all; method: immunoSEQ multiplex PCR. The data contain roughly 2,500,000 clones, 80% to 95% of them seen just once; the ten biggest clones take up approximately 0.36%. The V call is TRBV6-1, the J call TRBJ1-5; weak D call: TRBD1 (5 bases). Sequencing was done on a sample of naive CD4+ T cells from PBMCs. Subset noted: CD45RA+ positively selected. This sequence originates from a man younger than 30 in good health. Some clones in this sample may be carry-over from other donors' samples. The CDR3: CASISRGSGQPQHF. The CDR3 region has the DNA TGTGCCAGCATCTCTCGGGGCTCGGGTCAGCCCCAGCATTTT.